This TCR beta chain was sequenced during a study of vaccination and CD4 T cells after COVID-19 (dated by TCRdb to between 2020 and 2023). For context, the study as a whole: Convalescent patients had a positive SARS-CoV-2 result on nasal swab PCR, and of these patients, several had mild disease and one had severe disease. In the convalescent cohort there were six males and four females, among whom were two Hispanic individuals, seven Caucasians, two Asians and one multiracial person. Participants got two doses of the Pfizer-BioNTech BNT162b2 vaccine (n=8) or two doses of the Moderna mRNA-1273 vaccine (n=2). Post-COVID blood samples from convalescent patients were collected a median of roughly 100 days after diagnosis, with a range of 35 to 161 days. Post-vaccine blood samples were taken a median of 72 days after the second vaccine dose, with a range of roughly 14 to 250 days. For stimulating the cultures, overlapping spike peptide pools were used, derived from SARS-CoV-2 as well as from the common cold coronaviruses HCoV-NL63, HCoV-OC43 and HCoV-229E. As controls, cultures received a CEFX viral epitope pool (the positive control), an HIV-1 Nef peptide pool (the negative control), or no peptide at all. In ten to eleven COVID-19 convalescent patients and several infection-naive healthy vaccine recipients, the spike-specific CD4+ TCR repertoire before mRNA vaccination was compared with the repertoire after mRNA vaccination. General conclusions and limits of the study: Among convalescent patients, a median about 90% of the SARS-CoV-2-reactive clones seen after vaccination appeared only after vaccination, which suggests priming specific to the vaccine. Relatively few convalescent patients were included in the study, and early timepoints after natural infection were not analyzed. Although the median number of SARS-CoV-2-reactive clonotypes went up from around 19 after infection to 38 after vaccination, the increase was not significant. Of the vaccine-specific clones found in convalescent patients, nearly all (304 of 307) were mono-reactive for SARS-CoV-2 spike instead of being cross-reactive with common cold coronaviruses.

Of note for this clonotype: This receptor's antigen is unknown. Nothing much larger sits one base from this clone, and base qualities are not available.

Sample treatment or condition, as interpreted from the label and publication: roughly 10-day PBMC culture with coronavirus spike peptide pools or control peptides (ViraFEST assay). The ViraFEST assay was used in the study, in which antigen-specific T cells were expanded with peptide pools and expanded clonotypes were subsequently identified by TCR sequencing. Positive SARS-CoV-2 PCR tests in the convalescent patients dated from March to December 2020, before Alpha, Beta and Delta variants emerged in the United States. Each well held two million PBMCs cultured with roughly 9.2 ug/ml peptide pools in IMDM containing approximately 5% human AB serum and approximately 10 IU/ml IL-2. Half of the culture medium was replaced with fresh IL-2-containing medium on days 3 and 7. After approximately eleven days of culture, CD4+ T cells were isolated by negative selection with the EasySep CD4+ T cell isolation kit. Ficoll-Paque Plus gradient centrifugation was used to isolate PBMCs from whole blood, and the isolated PBMCs were then either used fresh or cryopreserved at -140C. Each culture condition was generally run in triplicate wells.

CDR1 is given as GTSNPN and CDR2 as SVGIG, both from the germline V gene (reference sequence). Measured from the cysteine to the phenylalanine, the CDR3 is 16 residues long. Only CDR3 DNA remains: 48 bases, in frame from the first base. V and J lose 0 bases and 2 bases, and a span of 15 bases separates them. To prepare the library, PCR was applied. DNA from cultured CD4+ T cells underwent TCR sequencing with the Oncomine TCR Beta short-read assay at the Johns Hopkins FTIC core. The QIAamp micro DNA kit was used to extract genomic DNA from the cultured CD4+ T cells. Oncomine TCR Beta libraries from cultured CD4+ T cells were pooled with unique dual indexes and sequenced on an Illumina iSeq 100. The authors' analysis ran thus. Non-productive sequences were filtered out, and CDR3s that did not start with C, did not end with F or W, or were shorter than 7 amino acids were discarded. Antigen-specific clonotypes were identified using the MANAFEST web application through comparison of peptide-stimulated wells with reference and other culture wells. For a clone to be called positive, the clone needed an FDR below 0.05, an odds ratio above 5, and a productive frequency above 0.1% in at least two of three replicate wells. A clonotype counted as cross-reactive if it showed significant expansion both in the SARS-CoV-2 spike wells and in at least one common cold coronavirus spike condition. Similarity between CDR3 sequences was evaluated in R version 3.6.1 using Levenshtein distances (stringdist) and unrooted phylogenetic trees (ape). TCRdb ran its own pipeline on the public reads, namely fastp trimming at Q25 and MiXCR clone calling, and kept in-frame beta chains. Here each entry gathers all rows of one CDR3 protein and keeps the most common genes and DNA. TCRdb, not the authors, supplied the V and J calls. For this sample the table gives 10,000 to 15,000 distinct CDR3 sequences, of which 38% were detected only once. Of the sample, about 22% is held by the ten largest clones.

The clonotype was recovered from a human donor with COVID-19. The chain is made from TRBV30 and TRBJ2-3; perhaps TRBD1 is the D gene, with 6 bases matching. The sequencing input was cultured CD4+ T cells from blood. The CDR3 region: CAWSVLGTPDTDTQYF. The DNA is TGTGCCTGGAGTGTACTCGGGACACCAGACACAGATACGCAGTATTTT.